A selection of T cell receptor beta chains follows, all from one sample in a study of early T cells in non-severe SARS-CoV-2 infection. TCRdb itself ran the 5' RACE reads through MiXCR, one entry per CDR3 protein. The sample has roughly 35,000 distinct CDR3 sequences; roughly 5.6% are singletons. The sample comprised whole blood. Receptors were obtained from an adult who was a healthcare worker with PCR-confirmed SARS-CoV-2 infection or an uninfected control (not recorded which). CDR3s include the opening cysteine and the closing phenylalanine or tryptophan. Each record gives: V gene, CDR3 protein.

>TRBV30
CAWSATMGSGGYTF
>TRBV12-3/TRBV12-4
CASSPLGETQYF
>TRBV3-1
CASSHLGTGGTLGYEQYF
>TRBV19
CASSKRLLRDSTDTQYF
>TRBV29-1
CSVGVLYEQYF
>TRBV30
CAWSVPAQASGRKRQFF
>TRBV6-6
CASSYGGQGAGETQYF
>TRBV20-1
CSARDLTSRTDTQYF
>TRBV10-1
CASSDPGEKTQYF
>TRBV5-1
CASSFGLVWGEQFF
>TRBV5-4
CASSYETDSGNTIYF
>TRBV6-4
CASSDSEAGGHNEQFF
>TRBV15
CATSEVGNTIYF
>TRBV4-3
CASSQDRRPGNQPQHF
>TRBV7-3
CASSLTAGAVNEQFF
>TRBV11-2
CASSFRDRRGNTIYF
>TRBV20-1
CSARDPTSGKANEQFF
>TRBV5-1
CASSLGQGAFGETQYF
>TRBV27
CASSSAGTGGNEQFF
>TRBV18
CASSPEGPSSNQPQHF
>TRBV4-3
CASSQDHRRDFSYEQYF
>TRBV29-1
CSVIRVNTEAFF
>TRBV28
CASSSGQGYEQYF
>TRBV21-1
CASSNDDSYYEQYF
>TRBV30
CAWNPGSAGGYTF
>TRBV20-1
CSARGTGGYNEQFF
>TRBV9
CASSGSGGRVETQYF
>TRBV4-1
CASSTYPFANTGELFF
>TRBV20-1
CSADLEREGFGTQYF
>TRBV24-1
CATSDGTYGYTF
>TRBV28
CASSRGTPYEQYF
>TRBV30
CAWRQTGTDTQYF
>TRBV20-1
CSVPVDHEQYF
>TRBV6-6
CASSFTTGVISYEQYF
>TRBV27
CASRSLGSEAFF
>TRBV2
CASSRDGSTDTQYF
>TRBV24-1
CATSDSSGGFHNEQFF
>TRBV24-1
CATSDAAGGSPYEQFF
>TRBV15
CATSRDPFKWGMHNEQFF
>TRBV12-3/TRBV12-4
CASSFQGTNQPQHF